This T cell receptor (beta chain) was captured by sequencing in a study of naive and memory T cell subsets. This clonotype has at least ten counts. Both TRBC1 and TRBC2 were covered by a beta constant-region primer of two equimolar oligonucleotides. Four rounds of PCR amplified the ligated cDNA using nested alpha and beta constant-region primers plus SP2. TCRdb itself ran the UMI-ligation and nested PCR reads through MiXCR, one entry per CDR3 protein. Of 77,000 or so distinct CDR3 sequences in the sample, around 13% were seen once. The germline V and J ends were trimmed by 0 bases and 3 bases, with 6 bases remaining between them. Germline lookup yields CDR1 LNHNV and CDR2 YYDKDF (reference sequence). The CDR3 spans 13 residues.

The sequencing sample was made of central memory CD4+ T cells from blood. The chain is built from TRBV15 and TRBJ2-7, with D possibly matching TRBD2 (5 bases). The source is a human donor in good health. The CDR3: CATSRDRGYEQYF. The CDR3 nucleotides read TGTGCCACCAGCAGAGATCGGGGCTACGAGCAGTACTTC.